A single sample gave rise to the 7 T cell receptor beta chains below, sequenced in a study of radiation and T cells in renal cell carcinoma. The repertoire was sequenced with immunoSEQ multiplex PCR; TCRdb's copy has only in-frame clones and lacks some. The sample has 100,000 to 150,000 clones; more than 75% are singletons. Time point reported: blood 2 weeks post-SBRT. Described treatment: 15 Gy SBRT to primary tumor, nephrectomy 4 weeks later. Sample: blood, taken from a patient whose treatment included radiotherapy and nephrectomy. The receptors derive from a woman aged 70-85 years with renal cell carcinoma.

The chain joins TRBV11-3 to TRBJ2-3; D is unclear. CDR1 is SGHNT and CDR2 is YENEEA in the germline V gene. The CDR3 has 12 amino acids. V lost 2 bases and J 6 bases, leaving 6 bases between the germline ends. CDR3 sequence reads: CASSLLGDTQYF. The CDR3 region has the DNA TGTGCCAGCAGCTTACTAGGGGATACGCAGTATTTT.

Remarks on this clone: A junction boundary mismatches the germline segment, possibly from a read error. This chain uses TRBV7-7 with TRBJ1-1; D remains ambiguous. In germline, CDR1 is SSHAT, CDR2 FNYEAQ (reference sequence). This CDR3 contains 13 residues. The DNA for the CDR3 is TGTGCTAGCAGCTTATTTGAGAACACTGAAGCTTTCTTT. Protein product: CASSLFENTEAFF.

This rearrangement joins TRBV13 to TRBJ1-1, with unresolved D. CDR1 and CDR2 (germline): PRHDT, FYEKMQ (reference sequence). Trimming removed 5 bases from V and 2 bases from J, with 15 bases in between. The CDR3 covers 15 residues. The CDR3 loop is CASSLEGRTNTEAFF. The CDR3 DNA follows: TGTGCCAGCAGCCTTGAGGGCAGGACTAACACTGAAGCTTTCTTT.

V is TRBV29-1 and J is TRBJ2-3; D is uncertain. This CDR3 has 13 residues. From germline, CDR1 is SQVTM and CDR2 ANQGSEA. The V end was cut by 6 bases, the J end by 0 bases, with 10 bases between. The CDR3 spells CSVGPDSTDTQYF. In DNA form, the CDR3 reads TGCAGCGTGGGCCCTGACAGCACAGATACGCAGTATTTT.

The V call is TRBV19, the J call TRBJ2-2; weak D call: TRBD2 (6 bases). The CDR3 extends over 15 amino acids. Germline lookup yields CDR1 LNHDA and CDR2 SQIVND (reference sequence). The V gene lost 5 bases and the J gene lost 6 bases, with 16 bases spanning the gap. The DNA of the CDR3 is TGTGCCAGTAGTTCCGGGGGTAGGGGACCCGGGGAGCTGTTTTTT. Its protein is CASSSGGRGPGELFF.

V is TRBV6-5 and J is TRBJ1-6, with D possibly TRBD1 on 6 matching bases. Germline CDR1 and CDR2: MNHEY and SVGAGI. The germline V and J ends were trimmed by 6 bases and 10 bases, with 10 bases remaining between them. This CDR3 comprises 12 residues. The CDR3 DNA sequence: TGTGCCAGCAGAGGGGGGCAATCACCCCTCCACTTT. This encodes CASRGGQSPLHF.

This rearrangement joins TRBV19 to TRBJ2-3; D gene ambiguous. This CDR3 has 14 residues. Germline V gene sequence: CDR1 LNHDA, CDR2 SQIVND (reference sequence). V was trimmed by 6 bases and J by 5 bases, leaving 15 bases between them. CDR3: CASSLGIIIDTQYF. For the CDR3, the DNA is TGTGCCAGTAGCCTGGGGATTATTATAGATACGCAGTATTTT.